These T cell receptor beta chains were read from a single sample in a study of cytomegalovirus exposure and HLA in healthy donors. Libraries were prepared by immunoSEQ multiplex PCR; TCRdb keeps only in-frame clonotypes and omits some of them. This listing includes approximately 180,000 clones. The source material was PBMCs. These receptor sequences come from a young man in good health and CMV-seronegative. CDR3s include the opening cysteine and the closing phenylalanine or tryptophan. Fields, in order: V gene, J gene, D gene, CDR3 DNA, CDR3 protein. D genes are given only for firm matches.

TRBV18	TRBJ1-2	TRBD1	TGTGCCAGCTCGCGACAAGACAGGGGGTTGGAGGCTGGCTACACCTTC	CASSRQDRGLEAGYTF
TRBV2	TRBJ2-7	NA	TGTGCCAGCAGGGTACGCGGGGACGAGCAGTACTTC	CASRVRGDEQYF
TRBV18	TRBJ2-6	NA	TGTGCCAGCTCACCATCGGGTTCTACCTCTGGGGCCAACGTCCTGACTTTC	CASSPSGSTSGANVLTF
TRBV6-6	TRBJ2-1	TRBD2	TGTGCCAGCATGCGAGCGGGGGGGCCCGGGTTCTTC	CASMRAGGPGFF
TRBV7-2	TRBJ2-2	NA	TGTGCCAGCAGCTTAGCAGGGGGGAACACCGGGGAGCTGTTTTTT	CASSLAGGNTGELFF
TRBV30	TRBJ2-3	TRBD1	TGTGCCTGCGACGAGGGACAGGGGACCCTCGGCACAGATACGCAGTATTTT	CACDEGQGTLGTDTQYF
TRBV12-5	TRBJ1-1	TRBD1	TGTGCTAGTGGGACGGGACAGAGGAACACTGAAGCTTTCTTT	CASGTGQRNTEAFF
TRBV5-4	TRBJ2-1	TRBD1	TGTGCCAGCACCCTTTCGGGACAGGGGTACAATGAGCAGTTCTTC	CASTLSGQGYNEQFF
TRBV7-9	TRBJ1-1	TRBD1	TGTGCCAGCCAACCGGGACAGGGTGAAGCTTTCTTT	CASQPGQGEAFF
TRBV28	TRBJ2-2	TRBD2	TGTGCCAGCAGATCTCAGCGGGAGAACGGGGAGCTGTTTTTT	CASRSQRENGELFF
TRBV6-6	TRBJ1-2	NA	TGTGCCAGCAGTTACCCGGGGAGTTGGGGGGGCTATGGCTACACCTTC	CASSYPGSWGGYGYTF
TRBV30	TRBJ2-1	TRBD2	TGTGCCCCCGGGACTAGCGGGAGTGGGGTCAATGAGCAGTTCTTC	CAPGTSGSGVNEQFF
TRBV7-2	TRBJ1-1	NA	TGTGCCAGCAGCTTAGGGAGTTTAGCTTTCTTT	CASSLGSLAFF
TRBV7-8	TRBJ2-7	NA	TGTGCCAGCAGCTTATTGGCGGTTGCCTACGAGCAGTACTTC	CASSLLAVAYEQYF
TRBV5-8	TRBJ2-2	TRBD2	TGTGCCAGCAGCCGGAGCGGGAGGGCCACCGGGGAGCTGTTTTTT	CASSRSGRATGELFF
TRBV7-8	TRBJ2-3	TRBD1	TGTGCCAGCAGACGGGGACAGGGGGGCGCAGATACGCAGTATTTT	CASRRGQGGADTQYF
TRBV9	TRBJ2-7	TRBD2	TGTGCCAGCAGCGTAGAAGGTAGCGGGGACTACGAGCAGTACTTC	CASSVEGSGDYEQYF
TRBV10-1	TRBJ2-5	TRBD2	TGCGCCAGCAGTGATTCAAGACTAGCGGGAGGTCAAGAGACCCAGTACTTC	CASSDSRLAGGQETQYF
TRBV7-7	TRBJ2-1	NA	TGTGCCAGCAGCTTAGGGACTGGCGCGAATGAGCAGTTCTTC	CASSLGTGANEQFF
TRBV5-1	TRBJ2-7	NA	TGCGCCAGCAGCTCGCTCGACAGAGACGAGCAGTACTTC	CASSSLDRDEQYF
TRBV5-1	TRBJ2-1	TRBD2	TGCGCCAGCACCATCAGTCGGACTAGCGTCTACAATGAGCAGTTCTTC	CASTISRTSVYNEQFF
TRBV7-9	TRBJ2-1	NA	TGTGCCAGCAGCTTAGCGCAGGCATACAATGAGCAGTTCTTC	CASSLAQAYNEQFF
TRBV28	TRBJ1-2	NA	TGTGCCAGCAGTTTAGCCCAGGGAAGAGGCTACACCTTC	CASSLAQGRGYTF
TRBV7-9	TRBJ2-6	TRBD1	TGTGCCAGCAGCTCGAACAGGGGCTCTGGGGCCAACGTCCTGACTTTC	CASSSNRGSGANVLTF
TRBV27	TRBJ2-7	NA	TGTGCCAGCAGTCCCCTAAGTTCAGGGTCCTACGAGCAGTACTTC	CASSPLSSGSYEQYF
TRBV5-1	TRBJ2-1	TRBD2	TGCGCCAGCAGCCTGGGTTTTCCTAGCGGGGCGGGGGAGCAGTTCTTC	CASSLGFPSGAGEQFF
TRBV4-2	TRBJ2-7	NA	TGTGCCAGCAGTCAAGGAACTTACGAGCAGTACTTC	CASSQGTYEQYF
TRBV7-6	TRBJ2-2	NA	TGTGCCAGCAGCTTACGCTCAGGGAAGACAGCGAACACCGGGGAGCTGTTTTTT	CASSLRSGKTANTGELFF
TRBV27	TRBJ2-6	NA	TGTGCCAGCAGCCTACTTTACTCTGGGGCCAACGTCCTGACTTTC	CASSLLYSGANVLTF
TRBV7-6	TRBJ1-3	NA	TGTGCCAGCAGCATCGGACTCGGGGACACCATATATTTT	CASSIGLGDTIYF
TRBV5-1	TRBJ2-5	TRBD2	TGCGCCAGCAGCTGGCTGGTAGCGGGAGAGCGGGAGACCCAGTACTTC	CASSWLVAGERETQYF
TRBV4-1	TRBJ2-1	TRBD1	TGCGCCAGCAGCCCCGGTCAGACAGGGGGCACCTACAATGAGCAGTTCTTC	CASSPGQTGGTYNEQFF
TRBV27	TRBJ2-7	NA	TGTGCCAGCAGTTTAAAATTTGGGCGGGCACTTTCCTACGAGCAGTACTTC	CASSLKFGRALSYEQYF
TRBV11-2	TRBJ1-3	NA	TGTGCCAGCAGCTTAGTTACAGGGACGGGAAACACCATATATTTT	CASSLVTGTGNTIYF
TRBV28	TRBJ2-2	TRBD1	TGTGCCAGCAGTCATCCGGGACAGGGTAACACCGGGGAGCTGTTTTTT	CASSHPGQGNTGELFF
TRBV27	TRBJ1-4	NA	TGTGCCAGCAGTCCTACCCGATGGAGGAATGAAAAACTGTTTTTT	CASSPTRWRNEKLFF
TRBV11-2	TRBJ2-1	TRBD2	TGTGCCAGCAGCTCCCTAGCGGGAGGGTATGAGCAGTTCTTC	CASSSLAGGYEQFF
TRBV6-1	TRBJ1-2	TRBD1	TGTGCCAGCAGTGAGACAGGGGGCTGGGGCTACACCTTC	CASSETGGWGYTF
TRBV6-5	TRBJ1-1	NA	TGTGCCAGCAGTTACCTTTCTAACACTGAAGCTTTCTTT	CASSYLSNTEAFF
TRBV6-6	TRBJ1-5	NA	TGTGCCAGCAGTGGGACTAGGGGAGGCAATCAGCCCCAGCATTTT	CASSGTRGGNQPQHF
TRBV7-8	TRBJ2-7	NA	TGTGCCAGCAGCGATTACGGGGGGCCTCCGGCCGAGCAGTACTTC	CASSDYGGPPAEQYF
TRBV11-2	TRBJ2-1	TRBD2	TGTGCCAGCAGCTTAGTTGCTAGCGGAGACTACAATGAGCAGTTCTTC	CASSLVASGDYNEQFF
TRBV29-1	TRBJ1-4	NA	TGCAGCGTTGTGGGGGGGATACATAATGAAAAACTGTTTTTT	CSVVGGIHNEKLFF
TRBV21-1	TRBJ2-3	NA	TGTGCCAGCAGCAAAGTTGTGGGGGCCCATTCCACAGATACGCAGTATTTT	CASSKVVGAHSTDTQYF
TRBV28	TRBJ2-7	NA	TGTGCCAGCAGGGGGGGTCGTCCTAGCGAGCAGTACTTC	CASRGGRPSEQYF
TRBV19	TRBJ2-1	TRBD2	TGTGCCAGTAGTATTAGCCAGCGGGGTTCCTACAATGAGCAGTTCTTC	CASSISQRGSYNEQFF
TRBV19	TRBJ1-5	NA	TGTGCCAGTAGTATACCACTACCCGGGACAACTTATAGCAATCAGCCCCAGCATTTT	CASSIPLPGTTYSNQPQHF
TRBV4-1	TRBJ1-2	TRBD1	TGCGCCAGCAGCCGGACAGGGGATGGCTACACCTTC	CASSRTGDGYTF
TRBV30	TRBJ2-1	TRBD2	TGTGCCTACAATAGGGGCGGGAGCCGGGTGAATGAGCAGTTCTTC	CAYNRGGSRVNEQFF
TRBV5-4	TRBJ1-2	NA	TGTGCCAGCAGCTCTTATTTTCAGGGTCACACGGGCTACACCTTC	CASSSYFQGHTGYTF
TRBV4-1	TRBJ1-5	TRBD1	TGCGCCAGCAGCCAAGTTAGATCACAGGGGTTCGGTCAGCCCCAGCATTTT	CASSQVRSQGFGQPQHF
TRBV7-2	TRBJ2-5	TRBD1	TGTGCCAGCAGGGGGACAGGGGGCCAAGAGACCCAGTACTTC	CASRGTGGQETQYF
TRBV27	TRBJ2-4	TRBD1	TGTGCCAGCAGTTTATTTACGCTGACAGGGGGGGATCAGTACTTC	CASSLFTLTGGDQYF
TRBV28	TRBJ1-4	NA	TGTGCCAGCAGGAGCGGCAGTATTAATGAAAAACTGTTTTTT	CASRSGSINEKLFF
TRBV19	TRBJ2-7	TRBD1	TGTGCCAGTAGTACGACAGGGCCCTACGAGCAGTACTTC	CASSTTGPYEQYF
TRBV4-1	TRBJ1-3	NA	TGCGCCAGCAGCCCCTCCGGAAACACCATATATTTT	CASSPSGNTIYF
TRBV5-5	TRBJ1-1	NA	TGTGCCAGCAGCCCCCAGACGGGGAACACTGAAGCTTTCTTT	CASSPQTGNTEAFF
TRBV7-6	TRBJ2-5	NA	TGTGCCAGCACCGAGGCAGGGCTACAAGAGACCCAGTACTTC	CASTEAGLQETQYF